This T cell receptor (beta chain) was recovered during a study of molecular identifiers for immune sequencing clone quantification. Between about 18,000 and 1,000,000 sorted cells, with 10%, 30% or 50% RNA, yielded naive CD8 libraries. Bulk TCR library preparation followed previously described methods with listed TCR primers. TCRdb re-called the PCR reads through MiXCR, storing one row per CDR3 protein. The sample carries around 480,000 distinct CDR3 sequences, 20% to 25% recorded once. Findings and caveats of the study: Shared barcodes on identical TCR molecules could underestimate the sizes of highly expanded clones. Effector cells kept over 97% of their molecules in clones above 20 RNA copies, while naive cells kept under 1% there.

This CDR3 has 12 residues. The germline V gene has CDR1 SEHNR and CDR2 FQNEAQ (reference sequence). Trimming removed 2 bases at V and 9 bases at J, with 8 bases between. This clonotype was recorded a few times. Its antigen remains unknown. The chain employs TRBV7-9 and TRBJ2-1; D remains ambiguous. This TCR was sampled from a human donor in good health. Some libraries in this study had Jurkat cell RNA spiked in. Sequencing used naive CD8+ T cells from blood, with Jurkat cell RNA spiked in. Regarding subset: FACS-sorted CD8+CD4-CCR7+CD45RA+ naive T cells. Here the CDR3 DNA reads TGTGCCAGCAGCTTACCTTCCGCTGAGCAGTTCTTC. Translation gives CASSLPSAEQFF.